Sequencing of this T cell receptor (beta chain) was carried out in a study of blood T cell repertoires in COVID-19. Turning to the study itself: COVID-19 samples collected from the United States, Italy and Spain covered acute and convalescent phases. Nucleic acid was either cDNA or gDNA, and it came from T cells, B-cell-depleted T cells, or PBMCs.

Germline V lookup: CDR1 LGHNA, CDR2 YNFKEQ. V shed 0 bases and J 11 bases; nucleotides not matched to a gene: 9. There are 14 residues in the CDR3. The recovered donors of Cohort 3 showed two negative PCRs, clearance, or symptom resolution. In the study's own analysis: For nucleated cells, counts were estimated from reference gene primer amplification. The protocol was immunoSEQ multiplex PCR, while the TCRdb copy is restricted to in-frame clones and leaves out a portion. That table gives V, J and clone size, and the DNA gave D and trimming. The repertoire holds about 290,000 clones, with 89% as singletons.

The source is a woman in her thirties or forties who had recovered from COVID-19. Sequencing used PBMCs or T cells enriched from blood (not recorded which). The chain combines TRBV4-2 with TRBJ1-1, with 7 nucleotides matching TRBD1. The CDR3 here is CASSQERDSIRAFF. The CDR3, as DNA: TGTGCCAGCAGCCAAGAGAGGGACAGTATTAGGGCTTTCTTT.